These 9 T cell receptor beta chains were all obtained from the same sample, sequenced in a study of blood T cell repertoires in COVID-19. Clones were sequenced by immunoSEQ multiplex PCR, and TCRdb holds only the in-frame ones, with some missing. The table includes a few hundred thousand clones, roughly 87% detected once. Sequencing used PBMCs or T cells enriched from blood (not recorded which). All receptors derive from a young man in a cohort exposed to, infected with or recovered from COVID-19 (not recorded which).

The rearrangement links TRBV2 to TRBJ1-6; 9 bases match TRBD1. From germline, CDR1 is SNHLY and CDR2 FYNNEI. V lost 8 bases to trimming and J lost 14 bases; unmatched junction nucleotides: 7. There are 12 residues in the CDR3. DNA of the CDR3: TGTGCCAGCGACAGGGGACAGGGATCCCTCCACTTT. This sequence encodes CASDRGQGSLHF.

The chain has TRBV2 and TRBJ1-5, with 7 bases identical to TRBD1. The germline V gene encodes CDR1 SNHLY and CDR2 FYNNEI. The CDR3 runs 14 residues. J gave up 1 base and V 7 bases, and 4 bases lay outside the gene matches. CDR3 sequence: CASKDRSSNQPQHF. CDR3 DNA: TGTGCCAGCAAGGACAGGTCCAGCAATCAGCCCCAGCATTTT.

The rearrangement joins TRBV7-2 to TRBJ1-5; D is possibly TRBD1 (5 bases). The V end was cut by 1 base, the J end by 6 bases, with 16 bases between. The CDR3 covers 16 residues. Per the germline V gene, CDR1 is SGHTA and CDR2 is FQGNSA. CDR3 sequence reads: CASSLVAGNNGQPQHF. CDR3 DNA sequence: TGTGCCAGCAGCTTAGTGGCAGGGAATAACGGTCAGCCCCAGCATTTT.

A remark on this clone: The sample contains more than one DNA sequence encoding this CDR3. This chain's CDR3 is CASSETGVGYTF. The CDR3 DNA reads TGTGCCAGCAGCGAAACAGGGGTAGGCTACACCTTC. The chain joins TRBV2 to TRBJ1-2; 7 bases are a match to TRBD1. The germline gives CDR1 SNHLY, CDR2 FYNNEI. The CDR3 has 12 residues. Trimming took 6 bases from V and 8 from J; bases not matched to a gene: 6.

This clone was detected only once. This chain connects TRBV7-9 to TRBJ2-3; 8 nucleotides align to TRBD2. Germline V gene lookup returns CDR1 SEHNR and CDR2 FQNEAQ (reference sequence). This CDR3 comprises 17 residues. Trimming removed 4 bases from V and 0 bases from J; junction bases left unmatched: 9. The CDR3 is CASSSDLAGTSTDTQYF. The DNA for the CDR3 is TGTGCCAGCAGCTCTGACTTAGCGGGAACTAGCACAGATACGCAGTATTTT.

This chain joins TRBV15 and TRBJ2-1; D may be TRBD1 (6 bases). CDR3 length equals 13 residues. Trimming took 7 bases from V and 4 from J, leaving 11 bases between them. Germline assignment: CDR1 LNHNV and CDR2 YYDKDF (reference sequence). The CDR3 DNA follows: TGTGCCACCACGACAGGACCGTACAATGAGCAGTTCTTC. As protein: CATTTGPYNEQFF.

This clone was observed many times. The chain has TRBV5-1 and TRBJ2-1; TRBD2 is a possible D gene (5 bases). Germline V gene lookup returns CDR1 SGHRS and CDR2 YFSETQ. The V end lost 4 bases, the J end lost 10 bases, and 12 bases lay between the germline ends. This CDR3 is built from 12 residues. CDR3 bases: TGCGCCAGCAGCGTGGAAGGGAGCGAGCAGTTCTTC. This sequence encodes CASSVEGSEQFF.

The chain links TRBV6-5 to TRBJ1-1; D is perhaps TRBD1 (5 bases). Germline lookup yields CDR1 MNHEY and CDR2 SVGAGI. This CDR3 is 14 amino acids long. V lost 5 bases and J lost 2, with 12 bases in between. The chain's CDR3 is CASSRTPTNTEAFF. Here the CDR3 DNA reads TGTGCCAGCAGTCGGACACCCACCAACACTGAAGCTTTCTTT.

V is TRBV6-1 and J is TRBJ2-4; TRBD2 might be the D (5 bases). Per the germline V gene, CDR1 is MNHNS and CDR2 is SASEGT. There are 16 residues in the CDR3. V was pared by 1 base and J by 3 bases, with 13 bases between. CDR3 amino acids: CASSEEAWENKNIQYF. The CDR3 nucleotides read TGTGCCAGCAGTGAAGAAGCTTGGGAGAACAAAAACATTCAGTACTTC.